These 6 T cell receptor beta chains originate from one sample sequenced in a study of blood T cell repertoires in COVID-19. Profiled with immunoSEQ multiplex PCR; TCRdb holds only in-frame clones, not every one. The sample lists 150,000 to 200,000 clones, 85% to 90% occurring once. The sample consisted of peripheral blood. These receptors were taken from a woman between 55 and 75 years old with COVID-19, enrolled during active disease.

The V gene is TRBV4-2, the J gene TRBJ1-5, with D unresolved. Trimming left V 0 bases short and J 6 bases short, with 9 bases between. Per germline, CDR1 LGHNA and CDR2 YNFKEQ. The CDR3 runs 14 residues. CDR3 sequence: CASSQEKGGQPQHF. CDR3 coding DNA: TGTGCCAGCAGCCAAGAGAAGGGAGGTCAGCCCCAGCATTTT.

The chain combines TRBV18 with TRBJ1-5; a possible D gene is TRBD1 (6 bases). This CDR3 comprises 14 residues. V was cut by 8 bases and J by 2 bases, with 13 bases left in between. CDR1 is KGHSH and CDR2 is LQKENI in the germline V gene. CDR3 nucleotide sequence: TGTGCCAGCGCGGAAGGGGGGGGCAATCAGCCCCAGCATTTT. This encodes CASAEGGGNQPQHF.

The V call is TRBV5-4, the J call TRBJ2-1, with 7 nucleotides matching TRBD1. This CDR3 region has 16 residues. Germline V lookup: CDR1 SGHNT, CDR2 YYREEE (reference sequence). With 6 bases clipped from V and 4 bases from J, the junction kept 13 bases outside the gene matches. DNA of the CDR3: TGTGCCAGCACTCTAAGGGCAGGGGGTTCTTACAATGAGCAGTTCTTC. Encoded protein: CASTLRAGGSYNEQFF.

V and J are TRBV6-5 and TRBJ2-7, with 7 bases fitting TRBD1. V shed 7 bases and J 3 bases; nucleotides not matched to a gene: 12. Looked up from germline, CDR1 is MNHEY and CDR2 is SVGAGI. This CDR3 is built from 15 residues. The CDR3 DNA follows: TGTGCCAGCACCCGCTCCCCCGGACAGGTCTACGAGCAGTACTTC. Translation gives CASTRSPGQVYEQYF.

V usage is TRBV4-1 and J usage is TRBJ2-1; D unclear. V was pared by 1 base and J by 6 bases, with 7 bases between. CDR3 length equals 13 residues. The V gene's germline CDR1 is MGHRA and CDR2 YSYEKL. This chain's CDR3 is CASSQVSVNEQFF. The CDR3 DNA follows: TGCGCCAGCAGCCAAGTCTCAGTCAATGAGCAGTTCTTC.

The chain employs TRBV7-2 and TRBJ2-7; unclear D gene. CDR3 size: 11 residues. Between the trimmed V and J ends, which lost 5 bases and 5 bases, there was a span of 7 bases. The germline V gene has CDR1 SGHTA and CDR2 FQGNSA. In nucleotides, the CDR3 is TGTGCCAGCAGCGATACGGACGAGCAGTACTTC. This gives the protein CASSDTDEQYF.